The entry that follows covers one T cell receptor beta chain sequence. The length of the CDR3 is 14 residues. Germline V lookup: CDR1 SGHAT, CDR2 FQNNGV. The V gene lost 1 base and the J gene lost 1 base, with 7 bases spanning the gap. Per donor, one heparinised blood draw averaged roughly 120 mL. Expressed TCRB transcripts were sequenced because the entire RNA isolate underwent reverse transcription. Sequencing used immunoSEQ multiplex PCR; TCRdb keeps in-frame clones, though not all of them. The sample consists of some 500,000 clones, 10% to 12% of them appearing once. This specimen comes from a study of beta chain features in type 1 diabetes.

This sequence joins TRBV11-2 and TRBJ2-5, with D perhaps being TRBD1 or TRBD2 (5 bases each). Input material: naive CD4+ T cells from blood. The sequence came from a young woman in good health. The CDR3 nucleotides read TGTGCCAGCAGCTTAGGGGGGAGCCAAGAGACCCAGTACTTC. Translated, it gives CASSLGGSQETQYF.